The rows below give T cell receptor beta chains drawn from one sample of a study of cytomegalovirus exposure and HLA in healthy donors. Generated by immunoSEQ multiplex PCR, the TCRdb table keeps only in-frame clones and is missing some. The sample consists of around 190,000 clones, approximately 80% of them appearing once. The sequenced sample consisted of PBMCs. The receptors shown here come from a woman between 50 and 59 years old in good health and CMV-seronegative. The CDR3 runs from the conserved cysteine through the conserved F or W. D genes are given only for firm matches. Clone size appears in some rows only: once, few, many, or a class for an expanded clone.

V: TRBV21-1
size: NA
D: NA
J: TRBJ2-7
CDR3: CASSTGRRGRQDPYEQYF
DNA: TGTGCCAGCAGCACTGGCCGCCGCGGGAGACAGGACCCCTACGAGCAGTACTTC

V: TRBV15
size: NA
D: NA
J: TRBJ2-3
CDR3: CATQIRVTDTQYF
DNA: TGTGCCACCCAGATCCGGGTGACAGATACGCAGTATTTT

V: TRBV4-3
size: NA
D: TRBD2
J: TRBJ2-3
CDR3: CASSQDLRTSGSTDTQYF
DNA: TGCGCCAGCAGCCAAGATTTGAGGACTAGCGGGAGCACAGATACGCAGTATTTT

V: TRBV7-9
size: NA
D: NA
J: TRBJ1-1
CDR3: CASSPTETNTEAFF
DNA: TGTGCCAGCAGCCCAACAGAGACGAACACTGAAGCTTTCTTT

V: TRBV18
size: NA
D: NA
J: TRBJ2-3
CDR3: CASSPPNLDTQYF
DNA: TGTGCCAGCTCACCACCTAATTTAGATACGCAGTATTTT

V: TRBV14
size: once
D: NA
J: TRBJ2-1
CDR3: CASSQDPGDSYNEQFF
DNA: TGTGCCAGCAGCCAAGATCCGGGGGACAGCTACAATGAGCAGTTCTTC

V: TRBV28
size: many
D: NA
J: TRBJ1-4
CDR3: CASNPAGGEKLFF
DNA: TGTGCCAGCAACCCAGCGGGAGGAGAAAAACTGTTTTTT

V: TRBV4-2
size: NA
D: NA
J: TRBJ1-5
CDR3: CASSPNEQTQYQPQHF
DNA: TGTGCCAGCAGCCCCAACGAGCAAACGCAATATCAGCCCCAGCATTTT

V: TRBV28
size: NA
D: NA
J: TRBJ1-1
CDR3: CASSTRWQGNTEAFF
DNA: TGTGCCAGCAGTACCCGTTGGCAGGGGAACACTGAAGCTTTCTTT

V: TRBV11-3
size: NA
D: TRBD1
J: TRBJ2-2
CDR3: CASSSNTGGGLFF
DNA: TGTGCCAGCAGCAGCAATACAGGGGGAGGGCTGTTTTTT

V: TRBV7-9
size: NA
D: NA
J: TRBJ2-3
CDR3: CASSLERGITDTQYF
DNA: TGTGCCAGCAGCTTAGAGAGAGGGATCACAGATACGCAGTATTTT

V: TRBV7-6
size: NA
D: TRBD2
J: TRBJ2-7
CDR3: CASSPLPSGTRLEQYF
DNA: TGTGCCAGCAGCCCCCTTCCTAGCGGAACTCGCCTCGAGCAGTACTTC

V: TRBV6-5
size: few
D: NA
J: TRBJ1-2
CDR3: CASSYSRGGYGYTF
DNA: TGTGCCAGCAGTTACTCTCGGGGGGGCTATGGCTACACCTTC

V: TRBV7-8
size: NA
D: TRBD1
J: TRBJ1-1
CDR3: CASSKGGRNTEAFF
DNA: TGTGCCAGCAGCAAAGGGGGCAGGAACACTGAAGCTTTCTTT

V: TRBV7-2
size: NA
D: TRBD1
J: TRBJ2-5
CDR3: CASSLQGSFQETQYF
DNA: TGTGCCAGCAGCCTACAGGGGTCCTTCCAAGAGACCCAGTACTTC

V: TRBV18
size: NA
D: TRBD1
J: TRBJ1-5
CDR3: CASSPQDRAFQPQHF
DNA: TGTGCCAGCTCACCGCAGGACAGGGCCTTTCAGCCCCAGCATTTT

V: TRBV5-4
size: NA
D: NA
J: TRBJ2-7
CDR3: CASSHKTGKAYEQYF
DNA: TGTGCCAGCAGCCACAAAACGGGAAAGGCCTACGAGCAGTACTTC

V: TRBV27
size: NA
D: TRBD1
J: TRBJ2-3
CDR3: CATGQGAPDTQYF
DNA: TGTGCCACCGGACAGGGGGCGCCAGATACGCAGTATTTT

V: TRBV5-6
size: NA
D: TRBD1
J: TRBJ1-1
CDR3: CASRRSGGANTEAFF
DNA: TGTGCCAGCAGGAGATCAGGGGGCGCGAACACTGAAGCTTTCTTT

V: TRBV22-1
size: NA
D: NA
J: TRBJ2-7
CDR3: CPGSAPTGLNEQYF
DNA: TGTCCTGGGAGCGCCCCCACAGGGCTGAACGAGCAGTACTTC

V: TRBV5-1
size: few
D: NA
J: TRBJ1-2
CDR3: CASSLEVGGTYGYTF
DNA: TGCGCCAGCAGCTTGGAGGTGGGAGGGACCTATGGCTACACCTTC

V: TRBV15
size: few
D: NA
J: TRBJ1-2
CDR3: CATSRDAAGNYGYTF
DNA: TGTGCCACCAGCAGAGATGCGGCAGGGAACTATGGCTACACCTTC

V: TRBV11-2
size: few
D: NA
J: TRBJ1-1
CDR3: CASSLWGENTEAFF
DNA: TGTGCCAGCAGCTTGTGGGGCGAGAACACTGAAGCTTTCTTT

V: TRBV28
size: NA
D: TRBD1
J: TRBJ2-7
CDR3: CASRPRQGRVYEQYF
DNA: TGTGCCAGCAGGCCCAGACAGGGAAGGGTGTACGAGCAGTACTTC

V: TRBV4-3
size: NA
D: TRBD1
J: TRBJ1-2
CDR3: CASSPGQGEIFGYTF
DNA: TGCGCCAGCAGCCCGGGACAGGGAGAAATTTTCGGCTACACCTTC